Listed below are T cell receptor beta chains from one sample, sequenced in a study of identical twins. TCRdb ran MiXCR on the 5' RACE reads and lists one entry per CDR3 protein. This sample carries around 550,000 distinct CDR3 sequences, over 12% of them seen once, and the ten largest clones take roughly 0.43%. The sample was also reused in another study, on yellow fever vaccine responses in identical twins.

Sequences were obtained from CD4+ T cells sorted from blood. These TCRs come from a woman in her late teens or twenties in good health. Each CDR3 is given with its conserved first and last residue. The order of the fields is J gene, D gene, V gene, clone size, CDR3 DNA, CDR3 protein. The D gene is left open where the match is weak. Size is omitted from some rows. Given values are once, few, many or a class for expanded clones.

J gene: TRBJ2-3
D gene: TRBD1
V gene: TRBV5-1
clone size: few
CDR3 DNA: TGCGCCAGCAGCCCCGGACAGGGAAACACAGATACGCAGTATTTT
CDR3 protein: CASSPGQGNTDTQYF

J gene: TRBJ1-1
D gene: -
V gene: TRBV29-1
clone size: -
CDR3 DNA: TGCAGCGGACGGTCCATGAACACTGAAGCTTTCTTT
CDR3 protein: CSGRSMNTEAFF

J gene: TRBJ2-1
D gene: -
V gene: TRBV5-1
clone size: -
CDR3 DNA: TGCGCCAGCAGCTTGCATGCACCCTGGCGGGGTGTCTACAATGAGCAGTTCTTC
CDR3 protein: CASSLHAPWRGVYNEQFF

J gene: TRBJ2-5
D gene: -
V gene: TRBV14
clone size: -
CDR3 DNA: TGTGCCAGCAGCCCCCGGGACAAAAGGAGGGAGACCCAGTACTTC
CDR3 protein: CASSPRDKRRETQYF

J gene: TRBJ2-1
D gene: TRBD2
V gene: TRBV6-5
clone size: many
CDR3 DNA: TGTGCCAGCAGTTATTCCGGGAGGGTTTACAATGAGCAGTTCTTC
CDR3 protein: CASSYSGRVYNEQFF

J gene: TRBJ2-2
D gene: -
V gene: TRBV6-1
clone size: -
CDR3 DNA: TGTGCCAGCAGCCCATGGGGGAACACCGGGGAGCTGTTTTTT
CDR3 protein: CASSPWGNTGELFF

J gene: TRBJ2-3
D gene: -
V gene: TRBV12-3/TRBV12-4
clone size: -
CDR3 DNA: TGTGCCAGCAGTTCCAGTCCTTATACGCAGTATTTT
CDR3 protein: CASSSSPYTQYF

J gene: TRBJ1-1
D gene: TRBD1
V gene: TRBV20-1
clone size: -
CDR3 DNA: TGCAGTGCTAGAGCACACAGGGGTATGAACACTGAAGCTTTCTTT
CDR3 protein: CSARAHRGMNTEAFF

J gene: TRBJ1-5
D gene: -
V gene: TRBV28
clone size: -
CDR3 DNA: TGTGCCAGCAGTTCCGACAATCAGCCCCAGCATTTT
CDR3 protein: CASSSDNQPQHF

J gene: TRBJ2-3
D gene: TRBD2
V gene: TRBV28
clone size: -
CDR3 DNA: TGTGCCAGCAGTTCATACGAAAGCGGGGTTAGAGATACGCAGTATTTT
CDR3 protein: CASSSYESGVRDTQYF

J gene: TRBJ2-3
D gene: TRBD2
V gene: TRBV12-3/TRBV12-4
clone size: -
CDR3 DNA: TGTGCCAGCAGTTTTGGCGGGAGCGGGGATACGCAGTATTTT
CDR3 protein: CASSFGGSGDTQYF

J gene: TRBJ2-7
D gene: -
V gene: TRBV6-5
clone size: -
CDR3 DNA: TGTGCCAGCAGTTTAAAACTCCAGGGCGGCGAGCAGTACTTC
CDR3 protein: CASSLKLQGGEQYF

J gene: TRBJ1-1
D gene: -
V gene: TRBV7-8
clone size: many
CDR3 DNA: TGTGCCAGCAGCCTCAGGGCTATGAACACTGAAGCTTTCTTT
CDR3 protein: CASSLRAMNTEAFF

J gene: TRBJ1-1
D gene: -
V gene: TRBV4-2
clone size: -
CDR3 DNA: TGTGCCAGCAGCCAAGATCTTCAGGGGACGGGATTGAACACTGAAGCTTTCTTT
CDR3 protein: CASSQDLQGTGLNTEAFF

J gene: TRBJ1-2
D gene: -
V gene: TRBV20-1
clone size: few
CDR3 DNA: TGCAGTGCTAGAGACAAAGGAGGTCGGGGGTTCTATGGCTACACCTTC
CDR3 protein: CSARDKGGRGFYGYTF

J gene: TRBJ2-7
D gene: -
V gene: TRBV2
clone size: -
CDR3 DNA: TGTGCCAGCACCACTGATGGGTCCTACGAGCAGTACTTC
CDR3 protein: CASTTDGSYEQYF

J gene: TRBJ2-5
D gene: -
V gene: TRBV12-3/TRBV12-4
clone size: -
CDR3 DNA: TGTGCCAGCAGCGCGGCGGCGACCCAGTACTTC
CDR3 protein: CASSAAATQYF

J gene: TRBJ1-1
D gene: -
V gene: TRBV5-1
clone size: -
CDR3 DNA: TGCGCCAGCAGTTCGGGGGCACCCTGGACTGAAGCTTTCTTT
CDR3 protein: CASSSGAPWTEAFF

J gene: TRBJ1-6
D gene: TRBD1
V gene: TRBV5-1
clone size: -
CDR3 DNA: TGCGCCAGCACCGAGAGACAGGGTTCACCCCTCCACTTT
CDR3 protein: CASTERQGSPLHF

J gene: TRBJ2-7
D gene: -
V gene: TRBV10-3
clone size: -
CDR3 DNA: TGTGCCATCAGCAAAGATGCCTCCGCCGAGCAGTACTTC
CDR3 protein: CAISKDASAEQYF

J gene: TRBJ2-7
D gene: TRBD2
V gene: TRBV20-1
clone size: -
CDR3 DNA: TGCAGTGCTAGGGGACTAGGCGGGTACTACGAGCAGTACTTC
CDR3 protein: CSARGLGGYYEQYF

J gene: TRBJ2-7
D gene: TRBD1
V gene: TRBV27
clone size: -
CDR3 DNA: TGTGCCAGCCGCTCCTTCGGGGACAGGTGGTCCTACGAGCAGTACTTC
CDR3 protein: CASRSFGDRWSYEQYF

J gene: TRBJ2-3
D gene: -
V gene: TRBV5-1
clone size: few
CDR3 DNA: TGCGCCAGCAGCTATCTAGAGAACACAGATACGCAGTATTTT
CDR3 protein: CASSYLENTDTQYF

J gene: TRBJ2-7
D gene: TRBD1
V gene: TRBV28
clone size: -
CDR3 DNA: TGTGCCAGCAGGCGCGCAGGGACAGGGAAACCCGAGCAGTACTTC
CDR3 protein: CASRRAGTGKPEQYF

J gene: TRBJ2-4
D gene: TRBD2
V gene: TRBV27
clone size: few
CDR3 DNA: TGTGCCAGCAGTCCTAGCGGGAGGACGCCCAAAAACATTCAGTACTTC
CDR3 protein: CASSPSGRTPKNIQYF

J gene: TRBJ2-1
D gene: -
V gene: TRBV20-1
clone size: -
CDR3 DNA: TGCAGTGCTAGAGATTGGGGCGGACTAATACCATTC
CDR3 protein: CSARDWGGLIPF

J gene: TRBJ2-4
D gene: TRBD2
V gene: TRBV5-6
clone size: -
CDR3 DNA: TGTGCCAGCAGCTCAGAAACGGGACTAGCGTACTTAGCCAAAAACATTCAGTACTTC
CDR3 protein: CASSSETGLAYLAKNIQYF

J gene: TRBJ2-1
D gene: -
V gene: TRBV29-1
clone size: few
CDR3 DNA: TGCAGCGTTGAAGGTCTAGCGCAAGGAGGCTCCTACAATGAGCAGTTCTTC
CDR3 protein: CSVEGLAQGGSYNEQFF

J gene: TRBJ2-1
D gene: -
V gene: TRBV10-3
clone size: -
CDR3 DNA: TGTGCCATCTCGAGTGTCGATGGGAATGAGCAGTTCTTC
CDR3 protein: CAISSVDGNEQFF

J gene: TRBJ1-2
D gene: -
V gene: TRBV7-2
clone size: few
CDR3 DNA: TGTGCCAGCAGCAAAGCGGGGTCCCTCTATGGCTACACCTTC
CDR3 protein: CASSKAGSLYGYTF

J gene: TRBJ1-1
D gene: -
V gene: TRBV29-1
clone size: few
CDR3 DNA: TGCAGCGTTGATAAGGGCCCGGCCACTGAAGCTTTCTTT
CDR3 protein: CSVDKGPATEAFF

J gene: TRBJ2-2
D gene: -
V gene: TRBV10-3
clone size: -
CDR3 DNA: TGTGCCATCAGAGAGGGGGGCCTGAGCACCGGGGAGCTGTTTTTT
CDR3 protein: CAIREGGLSTGELFF

J gene: TRBJ2-2
D gene: -
V gene: TRBV2
clone size: -
CDR3 DNA: TGTGCCAGCAGTGAGGCAAAGCGCACCGGGGAGCTGTTTTTT
CDR3 protein: CASSEAKRTGELFF

J gene: TRBJ2-1
D gene: -
V gene: TRBV6-1
clone size: few
CDR3 DNA: TGTGCCAGCAGTAGGCGGGACTCCTACAATGAGCAGTTCTTC
CDR3 protein: CASSRRDSYNEQFF

J gene: TRBJ2-3
D gene: -
V gene: TRBV27
clone size: few
CDR3 DNA: TGTGCCAGCAGGCTAGCGCCTTCCACAGATACGCAGTATTTT
CDR3 protein: CASRLAPSTDTQYF